This TCR beta chain comes out of a study of blood T cell repertoires in COVID-19 (dated by TCRdb to between 2020 and 2021). With respect to the entire study: Samples from collaborators originated in the United States, Italy and Spain and spanned both the acute and convalescent phases of COVID-19. The samples were drawn from the first 160 participants of the ongoing ImmuneRACE study and from some 1,300 subjects provided by 6 global collaborators. The repertoires were made available in a free public database intended to serve as a resource for research on the immune response to SARS-CoV-2. Where HLA class I and class II types were available, the types were taken from metadata supplied by the sample provider, not from assay-based typing. A de-identified subject ID, COVID-19 status, age in years and sex were almost always included in the sample metadata. The dataset comprised deeply sampled blood TCRbeta repertoires from subjects exposed to, actively infected with, or recovered from COVID-19. The prospective study material was composed of cDNA or gDNA derived from T cells, B-cell-depleted T cells, or PBMCs.

From the cysteine up to the phenylalanine, the CDR3 has a length of 12 residues. Only the CDR3 DNA stays, 36 bases, in frame from base 1. Here V drops 4 bases and J drops 13 bases, and the junction holds 10 bases not matched to any gene. CDR1 and CDR2, looked up from the germline V gene, are SGHDT and YYEEEE. One collaborating source in Seattle enrolled patients during active infection and followed them longitudinally through the course of disease. Whole blood was collected in K2EDTA tubes by collaborating institutions according to the institutions' own protocols. For TCRbeta analysis, collaborator samples were shipped as frozen whole blood, as isolated PBMCs, or as DNA extracted from either sample type. TCRbeta CDR3 regions were amplified from genomic DNA using the immunoSEQ Assay, a bias-controlled multiplex PCR. Under the source paper's analysis protocol: Within the assay, amplification of reference gene primers was used to estimate how many nucleated cells each sample contained. To quantify the absolute abundance of each unique TCRbeta CDR3 rearrangement, sequence reads were collapsed and filtered. For each sample, productive Simpson clonality was calculated as the square root of Simpson's diversity index over productive rearrangements. Entries here come from immuneACCESS through TCRdb and include only in-frame sequences with V and J called. Some clones fail to appear in such tables; in the studies checked, an unresolved V gene covers under half of the shortfall, and the cause of the remainder is unknown. V and J calls and clone size are those listed in that table; D and trimming were worked out from the DNA. Within this sample are 310,000 or so clones, with roughly 86% of them counted one time only. The ten biggest clones cover approximately 10% of the sample.

Results the study describes overall, beyond this receptor: Clinical and demographic metadata were provided uncurated, with the amount varying by source and participant.

The count of this clone is one. Its recognized antigen is unknown. Base qualities were left out, and no much larger clone turns up one base away. Sample: peripheral blood. The sequence came from a young man with COVID-19, enrolled during active disease. The sequence links TRBV5-6 to TRBJ1-2, and 7 junction bases match TRBD1. CDR3 region: CASSLTRTGSTF. At the DNA level, the sequence is TGTGCCAGCAGCCTTACTCGGACAGGATCCACCTTC.